The 10 T cell receptor beta chains presented below share a single source sample, sequenced in a study of T cells in Graves' hyperthyroidism and ophthalmopathy. RNA transcripts provided the source from which TCR beta CDR3 regions were amplified. TCR CDR3 regions were first amplified by RT-PCR with HTBI primers. TCRdb reanalysed the multiplex PCR reads using MiXCR and keeps one entry per CDR3 protein. The profile shows around 540,000 distinct CDR3 sequences, roughly 16% of them singletons. Input material: blood. These receptor sequences come from a woman aged 30 to 39 with Graves' ophthalmopathy.

This clonotype was counted only a few times. V is TRBV15 and J is TRBJ2-3, with D perhaps matching TRBD1 (6 bases). CDR3 size: 13 residues. Germline CDR1 is LNHNV and CDR2 is YYDKDF (reference sequence). V was shortened by 5 bases and J by 2 bases, with 8 bases between the two germline ends. CDR3 coding DNA: TGTGCCACCAGCCAGGGGAACACAGATACGCAGTATTTT. Translation gives CATSQGNTDTQYF. Filled out from reference TRBV15 and TRBJ2-3, the complete variable domain reads DAMVIQNPRYQVTQFGKPVTLSCSQTLNHNVMYWYQQKSSQAPKLLFHYYDKDFNNEADTPDNFQSRRPNTSFCFLDIRSPGLGDTAMYLCATSQGNTDTQYFGPGTRLTVL.

The J gene is TRBJ2-2, the V gene TRBV12-3 or TRBV12-4; the D gene is possibly TRBD1 (5 bases). Trimming took off 6 bases at V and 4 bases at J, with 30 bases between the two ends. CDR3 length: 20 amino acids. CDR3 residues: CASRPPLLTRGNEGTGELFF. The DNA for the CDR3 is TGTGCCAGCAGACCCCCCCTCCTGACAAGGGGCAACGAAGGCACCGGGGAGCTGTTTTTT.

The chain has TRBV4-3 and TRBJ2-1; weak D call: TRBD2 (5 bases). The ends were cut back, 2 bases at V and 4 bases at J, with 12 bases in the middle. The length of the CDR3 is 15 residues. Germline-derived CDR1 and CDR2 are LGHNA and YSLEER. In nucleotides, the CDR3 is TGCGCCAGCAGCCAACAGGAGGCGGTATACAATGAGCAGTTCTTC. Its translation: CASSQQEAVYNEQFF.

This clonotype has a count of ten or more. The chain links TRBV11-2 to TRBJ2-3; 7 nucleotides align to TRBD2. The CDR3 runs 14 residues. The ends lost 7 bases at V and 6 bases at J; junction bases unmatched: 10. Germline CDR1 reads SGHAT; CDR2 reads FQNNGV. CDR3 amino acids: CASKTSSTGDTQYF. The CDR3, as DNA: TGTGCCAGCAAGACTAGCTCAACGGGGGATACGCAGTATTTT. The full variable domain, completed using reference TRBV11-2 and TRBJ2-3, is EAGVAQSPRYKIIEKRQSVAFWCNPISGHATLYWYQQILGQGPKLLIQFQNNGVVDDSQLPKDRFSAERLKGVDSTLKIQPAKLEDSAVYLCASKTSSTGDTQYFGPGTRLTVL.

The rearrangement joins TRBV28 to TRBJ2-1; D is uncertain. Trimming shortened V by 3 bases and J by 14 bases, and 14 bases separated the two germline ends. This CDR3 has 12 amino acids. Germline CDR1 and CDR2: MDHEN and SYDVKM. The CDR3, as DNA: TGTGCCAGCAGTTTCCCCCCCCCGGTGAAGTTCTTC. The encoded protein is CASSFPPPVKFF.

The sample holds many counts of this clonotype. The chain is built from TRBV12-3 or TRBV12-4 and TRBJ1-1; D ambiguous. The germline V and J ends were trimmed by 3 bases and 1 base, with 9 bases remaining between them. The CDR3 covers 14 residues. The chain's CDR3 is CASSLGSSNTEAFF. The CDR3 nucleotides read TGTGCCAGCAGTTTGGGCAGTTCGAACACTGAAGCTTTCTTT.

This clonotype was seen repeatedly, ten times or more. The chain carries TRBV5-5 and TRBJ1-6; D perhaps matches TRBD1 (6 bases). The CDR3 loop spans 14 amino acids. Between the trimmed V and J ends, which lost 0 bases and 7 bases, there was a span of 8 bases. Germline loops: CDR1 SGHKS, CDR2 YYEKEE (reference sequence). The CDR3 here is CASSLEDRNSPLHF. Written as DNA, the CDR3 is TGTGCCAGCAGCTTGGAGGACAGAAATTCACCCCTCCACTTT.

The chain combines TRBV29-1 with TRBJ2-1, with 9 nucleotides matching TRBD2. This CDR3 region has 14 residues. The germline CDR1 and CDR2 sequences are SQVTM and ANQGSEA. Trimming took 7 bases from V and 7 from J; bases not matched to a gene: 11. DNA for the CDR3: TGCAGCGCCTTGACTAGCGGCATCTGGAATGAGCAGTTCTTC. Translating it yields CSALTSGIWNEQFF.

This clonotype was counted at least ten times. This chain joins TRBV6-5 and TRBJ2-2, with D unclear. The V gene's germline CDR1 is MNHEY and CDR2 SVGAGI. V gave up 2 bases and J gave up 8 bases, with 3 bases separating them. This CDR3 has 11 residues. The DNA for the CDR3 is TGTGCCAGCAGTTACGAGGGGGAGCTGTTTTTT. Amino acids: CASSYEGELFF.

This clonotype was found once. This could be a read error, since a much larger clone is one nucleotide away. This chain links TRBV30 with TRBJ2-2, with D perhaps matching TRBD2 (5 bases). Germline loops: CDR1 GTSNPN, CDR2 SVGIG (reference sequence). The CDR3 spans 15 residues. V was shortened by 0 bases and J by 2 bases, with 10 bases between the two germline ends. CDR3 amino acids: CAWSVLVGNTGELFF. The CDR3 nucleotides read TGTGCCTGGAGTGTACTAGTCGGAAACACCGGGGAGCTGTTTTTT.